This T cell receptor (beta chain) originates from a study of T cell changes during pregnancy in multiple sclerosis. Only in-frame clones appear in the TCRdb table, and some are missing; sequencing was by immunoSEQ multiplex PCR. The sample lists more than 80,000 clones, roughly 89% seen once, with around 1.6% in the top ten. The germline V gene has CDR1 MNHEY and CDR2 SVGAGI. V was shortened by 6 bases and J by 3 bases, with 17 bases between the two germline ends. The CDR3 is made up of 15 amino acids. This specimen consisted of peripheral blood, obtained before pregnancy. This receptor was obtained from a female donor with multiple sclerosis, enrolled in a pregnancy study. V and J are TRBV6-5 and TRBJ1-2; D ambiguous. The CDR3 DNA reads TGTGCCAGCAGCCCATCAGCGTCGAGGGACTATGGCTACACCTTC. It translates to CASSPSASRDYGYTF.